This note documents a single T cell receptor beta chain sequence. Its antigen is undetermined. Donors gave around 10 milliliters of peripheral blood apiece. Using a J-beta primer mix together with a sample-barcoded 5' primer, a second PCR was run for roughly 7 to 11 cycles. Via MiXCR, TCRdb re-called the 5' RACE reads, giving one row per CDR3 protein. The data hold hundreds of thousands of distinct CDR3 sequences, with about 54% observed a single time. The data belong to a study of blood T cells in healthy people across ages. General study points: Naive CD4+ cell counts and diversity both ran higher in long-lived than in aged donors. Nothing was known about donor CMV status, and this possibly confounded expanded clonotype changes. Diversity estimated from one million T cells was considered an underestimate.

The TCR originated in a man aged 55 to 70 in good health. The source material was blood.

CDR3 protein: CASSPGAFNTGELFF. For the CDR3, the DNA is TGTGCCAGCAGCCCAGGGGCCTTTAACACCGGGGAGCTGTTTTTT. The chain has TRBV11-2 and TRBJ2-2; D may be TRBD1 (6 bases). The CDR3 runs 15 residues. Germline CDR1 SGHAT, CDR2 FQNNGV. The V and J ends lost 5 bases and 2 bases respectively, with 12 bases between them.